This TCR beta chain was sequenced for a study of monozygotic twins with inflammatory bowel disease. Molecular identifiers with 6-nucleotide sample barcodes were added during cDNA synthesis via template switching. TCRdb reprocessed the 5' RACE reads and stores each CDR3 protein as one record, lacking DNA. This sample's clone table lists 90,000 to 110,000 distinct CDR3 sequences. This CDR3 is built from 16 residues. Germline V gene sequence: CDR1 SGHRS, CDR2 YFSETQ. The material sequenced was blood. The J gene is TRBJ2-3, the V gene TRBV5-1; TCRdb gives TRBD2 as the D gene, but with no DNA this cannot be confirmed. The clonotype was recovered from a human donor with ulcerative colitis or Crohn's disease, or a healthy co-twin of an affected twin (not recorded which). The chain's CDR3 is CASSLGTSGLTDTQYF.